The clone carrying this T cell receptor beta chain has more than one count but fewer than ten. The antigen is undetermined. This clone may be a read error of a much larger clone one base away. Germline assignment: CDR1 KGHDR and CDR2 SFDVKD. This CDR3 is 14 amino acids long. This entry is derived from a study of Graves' ophthalmopathy and Graves' hyperthyroidism. About the research overall: At initial diagnosis, peripheral blood was obtained, and this preceded any treatment. Findings and limits, study-wide: Among thyroid clonotypes expanded above 0.001 frequency, most also appeared in blood.

RNA transcripts provided the template for amplifying TCR beta CDR3 regions. In the first round, RT-PCR was carried out with HTBI primers, and a multiplex PCR formed the second round. TCRdb independently ran MiXCR on the multiplex PCR reads; one entry per CDR3 protein. The sample contains 300,000 to 500,000 distinct CDR3 sequences, approximately 15% of which appear only once. Specimen: peripheral blood. This receptor was obtained from a woman between 18 and 30 years old with stable Graves' hyperthyroidism. This chain connects TRBV24-1 to TRBJ2-5; tentatively, D is TRBD2 (5 bases). Here the CDR3 DNA reads TGTGCCACCAGTGACACGGACGGAGGAGAGACCAAGTACTTC. It translates to CATSDTDGGETKYF.